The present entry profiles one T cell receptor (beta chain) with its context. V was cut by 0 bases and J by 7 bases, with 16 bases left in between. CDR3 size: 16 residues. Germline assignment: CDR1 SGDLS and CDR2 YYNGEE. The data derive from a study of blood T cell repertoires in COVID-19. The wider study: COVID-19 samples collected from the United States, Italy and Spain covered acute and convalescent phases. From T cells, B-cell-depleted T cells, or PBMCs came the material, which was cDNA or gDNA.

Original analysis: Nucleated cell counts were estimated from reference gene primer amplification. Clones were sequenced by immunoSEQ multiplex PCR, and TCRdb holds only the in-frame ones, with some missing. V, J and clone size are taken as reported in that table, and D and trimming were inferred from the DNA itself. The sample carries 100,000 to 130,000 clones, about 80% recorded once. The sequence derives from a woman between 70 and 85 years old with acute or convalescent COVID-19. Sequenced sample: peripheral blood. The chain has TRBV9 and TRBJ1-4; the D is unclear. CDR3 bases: TGTGCCAGCAGCGTAGCGGCCCAAGGGCGGGGTGAAAAACTGTTTTTT. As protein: CASSVAAQGRGEKLFF.